The 12 T cell receptor beta chains reported below all come from one sample, sequenced in a study of blood T cell repertoires in COVID-19. The assay was immunoSEQ multiplex PCR, and TCRdb's table has in-frame clones only and misses some. The profile shows more than 250,000 clones, around 88% of them singletons. The specimen was PBMCs or T cells enriched from blood (not recorded which). These receptors originate from a woman between 35 and 50 years old who had recovered from COVID-19.

The genes are TRBV9 and TRBJ2-3; D perhaps matches TRBD2 (5 bases). The germline V gene encodes CDR1 SGDLS and CDR2 YYNGEE. CDR3 length: 15 residues. The V end lost 0 bases, the J end lost 0 bases, and 8 bases lay between the germline ends. The CDR3 sequence: CASSVEAGSTDTQYF. The CDR3 DNA reads TGTGCCAGCAGCGTAGAGGCGGGCAGCACAGATACGCAGTATTTT.

This sequence joins TRBV28 and TRBJ2-3; 12 bases match TRBD2. Germline CDR1 MDHEN, CDR2 SYDVKM. The CDR3 sequence is 16 residues long. The J segment lost 3 bases and the V segment lost 10 bases, leaving 11 bases of the junction unmatched. This CDR3 reads CATRLAGARGTDTQYF. The CDR3 DNA reads TGTGCCACCAGACTAGCGGGAGCCCGGGGAACAGATACGCAGTATTTT.

The chain employs TRBV7-9 and TRBJ2-7, with a tentative D call TRBD2 (6 bases). Trimming removed 5 bases at V and 3 bases at J, with 14 bases between. Germline V CDR1 and CDR2: SEHNR, FQNEAQ (reference sequence). This CDR3 region has 14 residues. Here the CDR3 DNA reads TGTGCCAGCAGCCAGACTAGTAAAGTCTACGAGCAGTACTTC. Translation: CASSQTSKVYEQYF. Supplemented by reference TRBV7-9 and TRBJ2-7, the full variable domain reads DTGVSQNPRHKITKRGQNVTFRCDPISEHNRLYWYRQTLGQGPEFLTYFQNEAQLEKSRLLSDRFSAERPKGSFSTLEIQRTEQGDSAMYLCASSQTSKVYEQYFGPGTRLTVT.

The chain combines TRBV10-3 with TRBJ2-3; TRBD1 is a possible D gene (6 bases). The CDR3 has 18 amino acids. Trimming cost V 0 bases and J 5 bases, with 21 bases left between them. Germline V lookup: CDR1 ENHRY, CDR2 SYGVKD. CDR3 protein: CAISESLGGPTAEDTQYF. Here the CDR3 DNA reads TGTGCCATCAGTGAGTCTCTAGGGGGACCGACCGCGGAAGATACGCAGTATTTT.

The gene calls are TRBV28 and TRBJ2-1; weak D call: TRBD2 (5 bases). The V gene's germline CDR1 is MDHEN and CDR2 SYDVKM. The CDR3 contains 12 residues. The ends were cut back, 10 bases at V and 0 bases at J, with 7 bases in the middle. The CDR3, as DNA: TGTGCCACGGGAAGCTCCTACAATGAGCAGTTCTTC. Its translation is CATGSSYNEQFF.

The chain is built from TRBV3-1 (or the pseudogene TRBV3-2) and TRBJ1-1, with D perhaps TRBD1 (6 bases). V was cut by 0 bases and J by 6 bases, with 14 bases left in between. This CDR3 comprises 15 residues. CDR1 LGHDT and CDR2 YNNKEL come from the germline V gene (reference sequence). The CDR3 DNA reads as TGTGCCAGCAGCCAAGACATACTACAGGGCGCTGAAGCTTTCTTT. The encoded protein is CASSQDILQGAEAFF.

The chain has TRBV6-5 and TRBJ1-1; the D is unclear. V was trimmed by 4 bases and J by 1 base, leaving 13 bases between them. The CDR3 contains 15 residues. Germline CDR1 is MNHEY and CDR2 is SVGAGI. DNA of the CDR3: TGTGCCAGCAGTTCCCCTGGCAGAAAGAACACTGAAGCTTTCTTT. Protein sequence: CASSSPGRKNTEAFF.

The chain links TRBV28 to TRBJ2-1, with no clear D. CDR3 length equals 15 residues. V gave up 9 bases and J gave up 2 bases, with 17 bases separating them. Germline V lookup: CDR1 MDHEN, CDR2 SYDVKM. Here the CDR3 reads CASKMAAHPYNEQFF. The CDR3 DNA is TGTGCCAGTAAGATGGCGGCGCACCCCTACAATGAGCAGTTCTTC.

This clone showed up just a few times. The genes are TRBV28 and TRBJ2-1; 14 nucleotides align to TRBD2. The CDR3 runs 18 residues. Losses at the gene ends were 4 bases for V and 8 bases for J; bases not matched to a gene: 13. Germline loops: CDR1 MDHEN, CDR2 SYDVKM. In DNA form, the CDR3 reads TGTGCCAGCAGTTCACCAGGGACTAGCGGGAGAGGAGGCTATGAGCAGTTCTTC. This gives the protein CASSSPGTSGRGGYEQFF.

For the CDR3, the DNA is TGTGCCAGCAGTTCATACATCAGGTTGGGTCAGCCCCAGCATTTT. Amino acid sequence: CASSSYIRLGQPQHF. This chain connects TRBV6-2 or TRBV6-3 to TRBJ1-5; D is unresolved. The V end was cut by 4 bases, the J end by 6 bases, with 16 bases between. The CDR3 totals 15 residues. Germline CDR1 and CDR2: MNHEY and SVGEGT.

The chain carries TRBV5-4 and TRBJ2-3; 7 nucleotides line up with TRBD2. The CDR3 is made up of 15 amino acids. Germline trimming cut 1 base from V and 0 bases from J; bases unmatched to any gene: 2. CDR1 is SGHNT and CDR2 is YYREEE in the germline V gene (reference sequence). CDR3 residues: CASSLSSGSTDTQYF. DNA of the CDR3: TGTGCCAGCAGCTTGTCTAGCGGTAGCACAGATACGCAGTATTTT.

The chain carries TRBV6-5 and TRBJ2-1; 8 positions agree with TRBD2. Germline V gene lookup returns CDR1 MNHEY and CDR2 SVGAGI. The CDR3 runs to 13 residues. Trimming took 7 bases from V and 5 from J; bases not matched to a gene: 4. The CDR3 reads CASKRAGDNEQFF. The CDR3 DNA sequence: TGTGCCAGCAAGAGAGCGGGGGACAATGAGCAGTTCTTC.